This T cell receptor (beta chain) came from a study of blood T cell repertoires in COVID-19. Turning to the study itself: COVID-19 samples, acute and convalescent, were from the United States, Italy and Spain. T cells, B-cell-depleted T cells, or PBMCs supplied cDNA or gDNA.

Those enrolled in Seattle joined during active infection and were followed longitudinally afterward. The V end lost 0 bases, the J end lost 6 bases, and 11 bases lay between the germline ends. This CDR3 comprises 14 residues. Germline V gives CDR1 MGHDK, CDR2 SYGVNS. In the original workflow: Scientists estimated how many nucleated cells there were by amplifying reference gene primers. Libraries were prepared by immunoSEQ multiplex PCR; TCRdb keeps only in-frame clonotypes and omits some of them. For V, J and clone size, that table is used; D and trimming come from the DNA. The data show 100,000 to 150,000 clones, around 83% seen once.

Sequenced sample: peripheral blood. The chain has TRBV25-1 and TRBJ2-5; possible D gene TRBD2, 6 bases. The TCR originated in an elderly woman with COVID-19, enrolled during active disease. In DNA, the CDR3 is TGTGCCAGCAGTGAATACGGGGGTTTGAAGACCCAGTACTTC. Protein product: CASSEYGGLKTQYF. The full variable domain, in which reference TRBV25-1 and TRBJ2-5 provide the parts outside the CDR3, is EADIYQTPRYLVIGTGKKITLECSQTMGHDKMYWYQQDPGMELHLIHYSYGVNSTEKGDLSSESTVSRIRTEHFPLTLESARPSHTSQYLCASSEYGGLKTQYFGPGTRLLVL.